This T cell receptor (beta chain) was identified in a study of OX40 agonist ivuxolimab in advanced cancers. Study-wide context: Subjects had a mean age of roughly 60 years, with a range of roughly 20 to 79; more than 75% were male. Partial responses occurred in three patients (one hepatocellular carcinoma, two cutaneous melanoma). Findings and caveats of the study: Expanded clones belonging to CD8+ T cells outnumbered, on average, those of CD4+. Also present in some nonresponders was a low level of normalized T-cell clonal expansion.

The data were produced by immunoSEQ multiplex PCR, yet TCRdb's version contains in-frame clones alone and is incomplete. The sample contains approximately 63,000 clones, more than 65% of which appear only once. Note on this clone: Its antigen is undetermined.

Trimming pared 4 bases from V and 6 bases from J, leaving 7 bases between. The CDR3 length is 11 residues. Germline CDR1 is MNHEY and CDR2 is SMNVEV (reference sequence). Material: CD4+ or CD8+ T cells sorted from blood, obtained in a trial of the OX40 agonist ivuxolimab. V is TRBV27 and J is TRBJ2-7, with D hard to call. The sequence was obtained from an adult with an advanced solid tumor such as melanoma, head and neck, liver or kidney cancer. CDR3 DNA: TGTGCCAGCAGTTCCGTAGGCGAGCAGTACTTC. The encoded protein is CASSSVGEQYF.